This T cell receptor beta chain is drawn from a study of control samples from healthy donors and cancer patients. Notes on this clone: The junction shows a germline mismatch at one end, possibly a read error.

CDR1 and CDR2 from the germline V gene are MNHEY and SMNVEV (reference sequence). The CDR3 loop spans 12 amino acids. Assay: immunoSEQ multiplex PCR; the TCRdb copy retains only in-frame clones and omits some. In the table there are 64,000 or so clones, 92% of which are singletons. The rearrangement joins TRBV27 to TRBJ2-7, with 8 bases identical to TRBD2. The sample taken for sequencing was PBMCs. This TCR was sampled from a man in his forties with colorectal cancer. CDR3 region: CASSTRTSPSHF. In DNA form, the CDR3 reads TGTGCCAGCAGTACCCGGACTAGCCCGTCCCATTTC.